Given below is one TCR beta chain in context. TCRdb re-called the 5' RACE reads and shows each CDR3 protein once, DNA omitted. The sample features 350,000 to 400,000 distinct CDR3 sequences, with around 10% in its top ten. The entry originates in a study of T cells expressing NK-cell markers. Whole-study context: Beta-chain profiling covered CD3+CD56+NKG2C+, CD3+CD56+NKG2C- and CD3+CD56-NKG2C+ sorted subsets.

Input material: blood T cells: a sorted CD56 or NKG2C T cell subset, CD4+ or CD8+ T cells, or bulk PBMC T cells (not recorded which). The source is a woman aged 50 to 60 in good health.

The CDR3 region is CASSLGTSIEQYF. The V and J genes are TRBV5-5 and TRBJ2-7; without DNA, the TCRdb call of TRBD2 cannot be checked. There are 13 residues in the CDR3. The germline gives CDR1 SGHKS, CDR2 YYEKEE (reference sequence).